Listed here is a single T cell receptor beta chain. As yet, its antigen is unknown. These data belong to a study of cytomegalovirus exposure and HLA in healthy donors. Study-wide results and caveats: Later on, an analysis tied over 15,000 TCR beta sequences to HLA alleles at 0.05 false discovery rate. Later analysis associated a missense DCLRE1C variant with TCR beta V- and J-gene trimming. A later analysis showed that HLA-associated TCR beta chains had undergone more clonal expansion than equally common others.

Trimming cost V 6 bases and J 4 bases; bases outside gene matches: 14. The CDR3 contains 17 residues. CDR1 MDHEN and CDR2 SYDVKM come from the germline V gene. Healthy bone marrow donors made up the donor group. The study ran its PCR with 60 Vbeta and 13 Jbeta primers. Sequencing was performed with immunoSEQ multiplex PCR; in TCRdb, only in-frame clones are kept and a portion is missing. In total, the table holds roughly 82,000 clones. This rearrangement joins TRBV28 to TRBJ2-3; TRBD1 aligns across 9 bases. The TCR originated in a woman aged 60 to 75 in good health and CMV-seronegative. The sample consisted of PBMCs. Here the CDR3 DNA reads TGTGCCAGCAGACAACACCGGGACAGGGAACGGGCAGATACGCAGTATTTT. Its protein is CASRQHRDRERADTQYF.